This T cell receptor beta chain stems from a study of T cell responses to AZD1222 COVID-19 vaccine. This clone was detected only a few times. Only in-frame clones appear in the TCRdb table, and some are missing; sequencing was by immunoSEQ multiplex PCR. The sample lists roughly 60,000 clones, about 90% seen once, with 4% to 5% in the top ten. V was pared by 4 bases and J by 4 bases, with 11 bases of the junction left unmatched. CDR3 length equals 17 residues. The germline gives CDR1 SGHTA, CDR2 FQGNSA. The chain employs TRBV7-2 and TRBJ2-3; 10 bases are shared with TRBD1. The sample consisted of peripheral blood, taken on day 0 of AZD1222 vaccination. The TCR sequence derives from an adult in good health. The CDR3 region has the DNA TGTGCCAGCAGCTGGGGAGCCGGGACAGGGGTCGCAGATACGCAGTATTTT. It encodes CASSWGAGTGVADTQYF.